This TCR beta chain was documented in a study of post-analysis software for immune sequencing data. The overall study: Patients with relapsing-remitting, secondary progressive and progressive-relapsing multiple sclerosis courses were all represented.

The TCR beta cDNA libraries contained unique molecular identifiers. cDNA molecules numbering around 500,000 came from approximately 1 to 10 million T cells. TCRdb ran MiXCR on the PCR reads and lists one entry per CDR3 protein. The sample records roughly 170,000 distinct CDR3 sequences, about 32% being singletons. Study conclusions and caveats: Patients showed TRBV5-6, TRBV5-1 and TRBV20-1 among 4 or 5 TRBV segments more frequent than in controls. When compared against controls, multiple sclerosis patients showed significantly lower normalized Chao1 diversity.

The germline V gene has CDR1 DFQATT and CDR2 SNEGSKA (reference sequence). The CDR3 is made up of 14 amino acids. This clonotype was counted a few times. The antigen is not known. A much larger clone lies one base from this, so it may be a read error. J is TRBJ2-1 and V is TRBV20-1; TRBD2 aligns across 9 bases. The sequencing input was blood. This receptor was taken from a girl aged 10 to 17 with multiple sclerosis. The CDR3, as DNA: TGCAGTGCTATTAGCGGGAGTAACTACATTGAGCAGTTCTTC. Amino acids: CSAISGSNYIEQFF.